This passage covers 4 T cell receptor beta chains from one sample sequenced in a study of blood T cells in healthy people across ages. The authors ran a second PCR of 7 to 11 cycles using a sample-barcoded 5' primer and a J-beta primer mix. TCRdb processed the 5' RACE reads anew with MiXCR; each CDR3 protein has one entry. The sample records about 700,000 distinct CDR3 sequences, approximately 29% being singletons. Sequencing was done on a sample of blood. The receptor set was obtained from a woman of 80 years or more in good health.

With respect to this clonotype: Sequence at one end of the junction differs from germline and may be a read error. V and J are TRBV15 and TRBJ1-1; D is unresolved. Germline V gene sequence: CDR1 LNHNV, CDR2 YYDKDF (reference sequence). The CDR3 length is 13 residues. CDR3: CATNRDTGLEAFF. CDR3 DNA: TGTGCCACCAACAGAGATACCGGGCTAGAAGCTTTCTTT. Together with reference TRBV15 and TRBJ1-1, the CDR3 gives the full variable domain: DAMVIQNPRYQVTQFGKPVTLSCSQTLNHNVMYWYQQKSSQAPKLLFHYYDKDFNNEADTPDNFQSRRPNTSFCFLDIRSPGLGDTAMYLCATNRDTGLEAFFGQGTRLTVV.

This clonotype was recorded many times. The V and J genes are TRBV20-1 and TRBJ2-3, with D possibly being TRBD2 (5 bases). The CDR3 loop spans 15 amino acids. The V end lost 3 bases, the J end lost 0 bases, and 13 bases lay between the germline ends. Germline values: CDR1 DFQATT, CDR2 SNEGSKA (reference sequence). DNA of the CDR3: TGCAGTGCTAGCGCAGGACTGGCGAGCACAGATACGCAGTATTTT. Its protein is CSASAGLASTDTQYF.

The chain's CDR3 is CASFPPGQGFSGNTIYF. CDR3 in DNA: TGTGCCAGCTTCCCACCGGGACAGGGGTTCTCTGGAAACACCATATATTTT. The V gene is TRBV6-1, the J gene TRBJ1-3; 10 bases match TRBD1. The CDR3 totals 17 residues. Germline V CDR1 and CDR2: MNHNS, SASEGT. V lost 8 bases, J lost 0 bases, and 10 bases stayed unmatched.

A few counts support this clonotype. The chain couples TRBV27 to TRBJ1-2, with no clear D. Germline V lookup: CDR1 MNHEY, CDR2 SMNVEV (reference sequence). This CDR3 has 14 residues. Trimming cost V 2 bases and J 4 bases, with 11 bases left between them. CDR3 DNA: TGTGCCAGCAGTTTAAAACGAGGAATCTATGGCTACACCTTC. Translated: CASSLKRGIYGYTF.